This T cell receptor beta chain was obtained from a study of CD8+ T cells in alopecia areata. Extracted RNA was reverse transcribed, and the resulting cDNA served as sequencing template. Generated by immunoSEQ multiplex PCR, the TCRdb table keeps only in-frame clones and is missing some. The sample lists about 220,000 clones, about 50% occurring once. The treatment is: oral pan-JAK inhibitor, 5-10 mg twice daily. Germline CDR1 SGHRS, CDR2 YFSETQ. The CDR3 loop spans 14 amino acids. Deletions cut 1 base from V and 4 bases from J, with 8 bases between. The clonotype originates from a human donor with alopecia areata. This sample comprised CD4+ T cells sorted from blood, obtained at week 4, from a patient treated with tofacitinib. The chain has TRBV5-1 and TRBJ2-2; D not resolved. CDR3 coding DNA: TGCGCCAGCAGCTTGTCCGCGCTCACCGGGGAGCTGTTTTTT. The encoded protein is CASSLSALTGELFF.